Listed here is a single T cell receptor (beta chain). The record originates from a study of blood T cell repertoires in COVID-19. Some clones are missing from TCRdb's copy, which holds only in-frame ones; the method was immunoSEQ multiplex PCR. The sample carries about 200,000 clones, 89% recorded once. Trimming pared 5 bases from V and 6 bases from J, leaving 13 bases between. This CDR3 spans 13 amino acids. Germline V gene sequence: CDR1 SEHNR, CDR2 FQNEAQ (reference sequence). The chain links TRBV7-9 to TRBJ1-1; D is undetermined. This clonotype was sampled from a woman aged 25 to 39 with acute COVID-19. Sequencing was performed on PBMCs or T cells enriched from blood (not recorded which). The CDR3 spells CASSPAGEAEAFF. In DNA, the CDR3 is TGTGCCAGCAGCCCCGCCGGGGAGGCTGAAGCTTTCTTT.